Following are 11 T cell receptor beta chains from one sample sequenced in a study of T cell responses to AZD1222 COVID-19 vaccine. Profiling relied on immunoSEQ multiplex PCR, and the TCRdb table lists in-frame clones only, not all of them. The table lists 150,000 to 170,000 clones, 70% to 90% of them singletons, with under 7% in the top ten. The sample was peripheral blood, taken on day 0 of MenACWY control vaccination. The receptors derive from an adult in good health.

V and J are TRBV5-1 and TRBJ1-5; D gene uncertain. Trimming pared 2 bases from V and 0 bases from J, leaving 6 bases between. The CDR3 has 14 residues. CDR1 and CDR2 (germline): SGHRS, YFSETQ. The CDR3 here is CASSFKVSNQPQHF. The CDR3 DNA follows: TGCGCCAGCAGCTTTAAAGTTAGCAATCAGCCCCAGCATTTT.

This rearrangement joins TRBV7-2 to TRBJ2-3, with 10 bases that match TRBD2. V lost 8 bases and J lost 4; bases outside the gene matches: 6. The germline V gene has CDR1 SGHTA and CDR2 FQGNSA. This CDR3 region has 14 residues. DNA for the CDR3: TGTGCCAGCTTGAGCGGGAGGGGCTCAGATACGCAGTATTTT. Translation: CASLSGRGSDTQYF.

The genes are TRBV19 and TRBJ2-2; D gene unclear. The CDR3 is made up of 15 amino acids. CDR1 and CDR2 (germline): LNHDA, SQIVND (reference sequence). V lost 1 base and J lost 3, with 9 bases in between. The CDR3 sequence: CASSIAGRYTGELFF. For the CDR3, the DNA is TGTGCCAGTAGTATAGCCGGCCGGTACACCGGGGAGCTGTTTTTT.

This chain uses TRBV7-2 with TRBJ2-7; 8 nucleotides agree with TRBD1. Germline V gene lookup returns CDR1 SGHTA and CDR2 FQGNSA. The J segment lost 0 bases and the V segment lost 10 bases, leaving 8 bases of the junction unmatched. The CDR3 extends over 14 amino acids. The CDR3 sequence: CATVRQGASYEQYF. The CDR3 DNA follows: TGTGCCACCGTCAGGCAGGGGGCCTCCTACGAGCAGTACTTC.

The chain recombines TRBV21-1 with TRBJ2-3. TRBV21-1 is a pseudogene segment. This CDR3 has 12 amino acids. The CDR3 nucleotides are TGTGCCAGCAGCAAAGCGGGTTATACGCAGTATTTT. The encoded protein is CASSKAGYTQYF.

V usage is TRBV30 and J usage is TRBJ2-7; D is possibly TRBD2 (5 bases). Germline CDR1 is GTSNPN and CDR2 is SVGIG (reference sequence). The CDR3 totals 15 residues. The V end lost 0 bases, the J end lost 3 bases, and 15 bases lay between the germline ends. The DNA for the CDR3 is TGTGCCTGGAGTGTACTGGCTATCGGGGACTACGAGCAGTACTTC. Translated, it gives CAWSVLAIGDYEQYF.

This clone was observed once. This chain joins TRBV9 and TRBJ2-7; TRBD2 matches at 12 bases. The CDR3 is made up of 15 amino acids. V lost 3 bases and J lost 2; bases outside the gene matches: 3. Germline CDR1 reads SGDLS; CDR2 reads YYNGEE. The CDR3 bases are TGTGCCAGCAGCGCCCTAGCGGGAGGGCCCTACGAGCAGTACTTC. This gives the protein CASSALAGGPYEQYF.

This chain links TRBV5-5 with TRBJ1-1; D perhaps matches TRBD1 (6 bases). The CDR3 runs to 16 residues. Trimming left V 4 bases short and J 2 bases short, with 18 bases between. CDR1 is SGHKS, CDR2 YYEKEE, per germline (reference sequence). The CDR3 reads CASSVIRTVTNTEAFF. CDR3 nucleotides: TGTGCCAGCAGCGTTATTCGGACAGTGACAAACACTGAAGCTTTCTTT.

The chain couples TRBV9 to TRBJ1-2; no clear D. Germline V gene data show CDR1 as SGDLS and CDR2 as YYNGEE. The CDR3 covers 12 residues. V lost 5 bases and J lost 2, with 7 bases in between. CDR3 residues: CASRGNNYGYTF. The DNA of the CDR3 is TGTGCCAGCAGGGGAAACAACTATGGCTACACCTTC. Drawing the rest from reference TRBV9 and TRBJ1-2, the complete variable domain is DSGVTQTPKHLITATGQRVTLRCSPRSGDLSVYWYQQSLDQGLQFLIQYYNGEERAKGNILERFSAQQFPDLHSELNLSSLELGDSALYFCASRGNNYGYTFGSGTRLTVV.

The chain has TRBV30 and TRBJ1-1; perhaps TRBD1 as D (5 bases). The ends were cut back, 0 bases at V and 4 bases at J, with 9 bases in the middle. Germline V gives CDR1 GTSNPN, CDR2 SVGIG (reference sequence). The CDR3 is 13 amino acids. As DNA, the CDR3 is TGTGCCTGGAGTGTAGTCAGGGCCACTGAAGCTTTCTTT. Its translation is CAWSVVRATEAFF. The variable domain in full, with the rest retrieved from reference TRBV30 and TRBJ1-1, is SQTIHQWPATLVQPVGSPLSLECTVEGTSNPNLYWYRQAAGRGLQLLFYSVGIGQISSEVPQNLSASRPQDRQFILSSKKLLLSDSGFYLCAWSVVRATEAFFGQGTRLTVV.

V is TRBV3-1 (or the pseudogene TRBV3-2) and J is TRBJ1-2; D may be TRBD1 (6 bases). The V end was cut by 5 bases, the J end by 8 bases, with 12 bases between. The CDR3 length is 12 residues. Looked up from germline, CDR1 is LGHDT and CDR2 is YNNKEL (reference sequence). CDR3 sequence reads: CASSSDRRGYTF. The CDR3 DNA follows: TGTGCCAGCAGCTCCGACAGGAGGGGCTACACCTTC.